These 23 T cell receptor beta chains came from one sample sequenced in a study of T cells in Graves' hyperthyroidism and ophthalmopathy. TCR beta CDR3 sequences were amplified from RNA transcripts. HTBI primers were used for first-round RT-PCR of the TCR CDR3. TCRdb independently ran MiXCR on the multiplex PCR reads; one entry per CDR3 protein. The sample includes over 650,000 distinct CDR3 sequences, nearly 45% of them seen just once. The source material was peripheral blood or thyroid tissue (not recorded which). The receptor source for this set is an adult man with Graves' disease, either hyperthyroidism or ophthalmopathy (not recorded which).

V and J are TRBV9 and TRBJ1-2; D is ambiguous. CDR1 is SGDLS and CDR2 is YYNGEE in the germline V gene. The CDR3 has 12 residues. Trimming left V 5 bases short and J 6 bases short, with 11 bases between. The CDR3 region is CASSLIGHGYTF. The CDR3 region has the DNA TGTGCCAGCAGTTTGATAGGCCATGGCTACACCTTC.

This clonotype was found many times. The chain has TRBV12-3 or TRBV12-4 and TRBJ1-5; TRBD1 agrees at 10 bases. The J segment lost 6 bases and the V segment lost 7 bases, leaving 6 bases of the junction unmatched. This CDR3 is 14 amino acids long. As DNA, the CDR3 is TGTGCCAGCACCTCGGGACAGGGGAGTCAGCCCCAGCATTTT. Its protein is CASTSGQGSQPQHF.

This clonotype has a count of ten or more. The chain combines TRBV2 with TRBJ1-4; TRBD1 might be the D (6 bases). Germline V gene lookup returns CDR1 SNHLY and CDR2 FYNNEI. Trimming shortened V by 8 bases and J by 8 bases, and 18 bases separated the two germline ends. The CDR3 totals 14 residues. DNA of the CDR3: TGTGCCAGCGGTATAGAACAGGGTGGGGAAAAACTGTTTTTT. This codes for CASGIEQGGEKLFF.

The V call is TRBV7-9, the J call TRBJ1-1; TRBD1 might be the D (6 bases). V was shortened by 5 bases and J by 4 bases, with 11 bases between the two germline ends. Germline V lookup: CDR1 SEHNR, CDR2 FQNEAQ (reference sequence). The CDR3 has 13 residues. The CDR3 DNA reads TGTGCCAGCAGCCTAGACAGGAGCACTGAAGCTTTCTTT. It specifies CASSLDRSTEAFF.

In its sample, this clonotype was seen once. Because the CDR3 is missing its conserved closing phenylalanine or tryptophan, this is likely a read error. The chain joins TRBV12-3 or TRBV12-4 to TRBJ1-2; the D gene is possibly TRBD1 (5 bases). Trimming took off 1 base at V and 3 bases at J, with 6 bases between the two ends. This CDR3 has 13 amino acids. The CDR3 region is CASSLGRDYGYTL. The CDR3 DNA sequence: TGTGCCAGCAGTTTAGGCAGGGACTATGGCTACACCCTC.

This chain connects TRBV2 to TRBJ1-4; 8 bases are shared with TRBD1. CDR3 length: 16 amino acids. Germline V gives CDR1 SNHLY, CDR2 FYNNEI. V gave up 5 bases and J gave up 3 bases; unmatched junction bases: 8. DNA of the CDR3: TGTGCCAGCAGTCGAACCACAGGGGGTTCTAATGAAAAACTGTTTTTT. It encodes CASSRTTGGSNEKLFF.

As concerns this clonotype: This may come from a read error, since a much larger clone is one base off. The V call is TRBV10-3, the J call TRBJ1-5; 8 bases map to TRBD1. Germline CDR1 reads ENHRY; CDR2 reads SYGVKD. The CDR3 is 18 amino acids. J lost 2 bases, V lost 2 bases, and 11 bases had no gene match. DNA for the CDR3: TGTGCCATCAGTGAGGCGATGGCAGGGGGCATTGGCAATCAGCCCCAGCATTTT. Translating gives CAISEAMAGGIGNQPQHF.

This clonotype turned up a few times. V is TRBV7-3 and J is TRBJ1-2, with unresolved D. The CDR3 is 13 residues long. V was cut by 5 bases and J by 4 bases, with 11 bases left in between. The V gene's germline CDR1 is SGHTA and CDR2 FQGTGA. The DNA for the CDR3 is TGTGCCAGCAGCCCCGACGGGGTCTATGGCTACACCTTC. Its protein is CASSPDGVYGYTF. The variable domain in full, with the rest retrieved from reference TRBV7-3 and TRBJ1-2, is GAGVSQTPSNKVTEKGKYVELRCDPISGHTALYWYRQSLGQGPEFLIYFQGTGAADDSGLPNDRFFAVRPEGSVSTLKIQRTERGDSAVYLCASSPDGVYGYTFGSGTRLTVV.

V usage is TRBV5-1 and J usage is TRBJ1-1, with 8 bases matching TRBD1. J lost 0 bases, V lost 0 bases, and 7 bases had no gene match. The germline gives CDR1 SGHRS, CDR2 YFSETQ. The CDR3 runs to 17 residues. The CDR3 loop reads CASSLEGDRRLNTEAFF. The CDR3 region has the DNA TGCGCCAGCAGCTTGGAGGGGGACAGGCGATTGAACACTGAAGCTTTCTTT.

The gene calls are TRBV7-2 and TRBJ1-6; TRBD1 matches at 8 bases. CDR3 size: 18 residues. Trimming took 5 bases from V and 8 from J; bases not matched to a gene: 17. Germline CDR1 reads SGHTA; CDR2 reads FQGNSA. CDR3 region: CASSADLSRGRAYSPLHF. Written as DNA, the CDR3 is TGTGCCAGCAGCGCCGACTTGAGCAGGGGGCGAGCTTATTCACCCCTCCACTTT.

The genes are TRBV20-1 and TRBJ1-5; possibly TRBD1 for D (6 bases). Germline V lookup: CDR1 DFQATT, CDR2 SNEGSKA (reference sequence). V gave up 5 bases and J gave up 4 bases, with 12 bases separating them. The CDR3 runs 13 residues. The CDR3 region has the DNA TGCAGTGCTTTAGACAGGATGAATCAGCCCCAGCATTTT. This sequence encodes CSALDRMNQPQHF.

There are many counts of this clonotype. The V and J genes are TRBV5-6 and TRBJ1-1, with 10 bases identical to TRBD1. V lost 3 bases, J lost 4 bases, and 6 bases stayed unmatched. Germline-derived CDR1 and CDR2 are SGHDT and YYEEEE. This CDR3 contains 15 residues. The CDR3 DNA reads TGTGCCAGCAGCTACGGGACAGGGGTGGCCACTGAAGCTTTCTTT. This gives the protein CASSYGTGVATEAFF.

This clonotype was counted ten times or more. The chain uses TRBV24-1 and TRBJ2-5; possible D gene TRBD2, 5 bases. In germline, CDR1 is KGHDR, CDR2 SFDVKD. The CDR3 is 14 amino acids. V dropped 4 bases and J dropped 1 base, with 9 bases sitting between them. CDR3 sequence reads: CATSDADFQETQYF. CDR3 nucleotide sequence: TGTGCCACCAGTGACGCGGACTTCCAAGAGACCCAGTACTTC.

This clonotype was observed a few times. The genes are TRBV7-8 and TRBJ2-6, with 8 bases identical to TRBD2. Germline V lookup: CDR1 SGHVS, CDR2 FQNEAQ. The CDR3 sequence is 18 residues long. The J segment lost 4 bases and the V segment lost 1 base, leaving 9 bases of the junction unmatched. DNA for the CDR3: TGTGCCAGCAGCTTAGAAGCGGGAGTCGTTTCAGGGGCCAACGTCCTGACTTTC. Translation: CASSLEAGVVSGANVLTF. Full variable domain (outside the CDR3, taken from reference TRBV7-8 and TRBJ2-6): GAGVSQSPRYKVAKRGQDVALRCDPISGHVSLFWYQQALGQGPEFLTYFQNEAQLDKSGLPSDRFFAERPEGSVSTLKIQRTQQEDSAVYLCASSLEAGVVSGANVLTFGAGSRLTVL.

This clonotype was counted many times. CDR3 sequence (DNA): TGTGCCATCAGTACTAGCGTCGAGACCCAGTACTTC. It codes for CAISTSVETQYF. This chain joins TRBV10-3 and TRBJ2-5; 7 bases align to TRBD2. The V segment lost 5 bases and the J segment 5 bases; nucleotides outside the gene matches: 2. The CDR3 sequence is 12 residues long. Germline CDR1 and CDR2: ENHRY and SYGVKD.

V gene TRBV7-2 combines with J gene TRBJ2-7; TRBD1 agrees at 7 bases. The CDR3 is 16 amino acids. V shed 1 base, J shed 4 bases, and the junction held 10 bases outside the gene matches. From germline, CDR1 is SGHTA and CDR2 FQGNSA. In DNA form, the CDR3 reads TGTGCCAGCAGCTTAGAGCCACAGGGGCCGGGGTACGAGCAGTACTTC. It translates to CASSLEPQGPGYEQYF.

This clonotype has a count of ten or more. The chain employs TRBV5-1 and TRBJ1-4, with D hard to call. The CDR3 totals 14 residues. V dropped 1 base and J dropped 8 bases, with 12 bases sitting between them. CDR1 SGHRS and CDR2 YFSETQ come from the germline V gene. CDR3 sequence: CASSLKGIEEKLFF. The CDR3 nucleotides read TGCGCCAGCAGCTTGAAGGGCATAGAGGAAAAACTGTTTTTT.

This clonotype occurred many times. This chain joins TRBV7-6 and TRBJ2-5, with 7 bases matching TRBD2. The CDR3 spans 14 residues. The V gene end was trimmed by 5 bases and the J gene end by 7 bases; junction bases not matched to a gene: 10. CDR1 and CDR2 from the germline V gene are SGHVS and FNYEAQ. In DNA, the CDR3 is TGTGCCAGCAGCGCCCCGGGACTAATTGCGACCCAGTACTTC. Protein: CASSAPGLIATQYF.

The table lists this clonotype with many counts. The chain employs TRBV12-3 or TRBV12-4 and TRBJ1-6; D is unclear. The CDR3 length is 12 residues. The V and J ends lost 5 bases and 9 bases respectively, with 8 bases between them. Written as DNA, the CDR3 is TGTGCCAGCAGTGTACTAGCTTCACCCCTCCACTTT. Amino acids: CASSVLASPLHF.

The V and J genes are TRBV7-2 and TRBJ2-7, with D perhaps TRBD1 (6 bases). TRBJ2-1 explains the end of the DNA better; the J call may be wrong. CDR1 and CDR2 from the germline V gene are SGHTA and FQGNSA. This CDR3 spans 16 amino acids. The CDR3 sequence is CASSLAALGRGNEQFF. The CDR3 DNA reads TGTGCCAGCAGCTTAGCGGCTTTAGGCAGGGGCAATGAGCAGTTCTTC.

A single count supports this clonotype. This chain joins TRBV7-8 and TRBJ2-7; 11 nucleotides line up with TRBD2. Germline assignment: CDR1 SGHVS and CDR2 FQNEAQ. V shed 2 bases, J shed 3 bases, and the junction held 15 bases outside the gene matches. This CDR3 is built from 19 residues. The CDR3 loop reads CASSLTGASGRTTFYEQYF. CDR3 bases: TGTGCCAGCAGCTTAACGGGGGCTAGCGGGAGGACGACCTTCTACGAGCAGTACTTC. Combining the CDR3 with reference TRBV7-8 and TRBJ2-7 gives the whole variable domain GAGVSQSPRYKVAKRGQDVALRCDPISGHVSLFWYQQALGQGPEFLTYFQNEAQLDKSGLPSDRFFAERPEGSVSTLKIQRTQQEDSAVYLCASSLTGASGRTTFYEQYFGPGTRLTVT.

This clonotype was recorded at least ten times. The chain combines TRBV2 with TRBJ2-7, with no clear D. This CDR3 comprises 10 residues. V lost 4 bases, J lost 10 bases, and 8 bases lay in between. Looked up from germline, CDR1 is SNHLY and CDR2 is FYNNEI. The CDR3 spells CASSGTNQYF. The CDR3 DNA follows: TGTGCCAGCAGTGGTACAAATCAGTACTTC.

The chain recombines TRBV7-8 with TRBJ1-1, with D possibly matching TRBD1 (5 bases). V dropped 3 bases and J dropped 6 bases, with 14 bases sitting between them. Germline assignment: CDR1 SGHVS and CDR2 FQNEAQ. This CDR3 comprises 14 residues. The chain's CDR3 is CASSFLTGTSEAFF. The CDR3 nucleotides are TGTGCCAGCAGCTTCTTAACCGGGACGTCTGAAGCTTTCTTT.